The clone carrying this TCR beta chain appeared once. The sample is drawn from a study of blood T cell repertoires in COVID-19. Study-wide background: The origin of the acute and convalescent COVID-19 samples was the United States, Italy and Spain. T cells, B-cell-depleted T cells, or PBMCs supplied cDNA or gDNA.

In the original analysis: Amplification of reference gene primers provided the estimated nucleated cell counts. Clones were read by immunoSEQ multiplex PCR, and TCRdb kept only the in-frame ones, dropping some. V and J calls and clone size are as listed in that table; D and trimming were resolved from the DNA. The sample lists about 74,000 clones; roughly 88% were seen once. V was pared by 3 bases and J by 4 bases, with 10 bases of the junction left unmatched. CDR3 size: 15 residues. CDR1 and CDR2 from the germline V gene are SGHRS and YFSETQ. This chain connects TRBV5-1 to TRBJ2-7; 7 bases are shared with TRBD1. The TCR was taken from a woman of 80 years or more with active or convalescent COVID-19. Specimen: peripheral blood. The CDR3 region is CASSSPGDREYEQYF. The CDR3 DNA follows: TGCGCCAGCAGCTCTCCCGGTGACAGGGAGTACGAGCAGTACTTC.